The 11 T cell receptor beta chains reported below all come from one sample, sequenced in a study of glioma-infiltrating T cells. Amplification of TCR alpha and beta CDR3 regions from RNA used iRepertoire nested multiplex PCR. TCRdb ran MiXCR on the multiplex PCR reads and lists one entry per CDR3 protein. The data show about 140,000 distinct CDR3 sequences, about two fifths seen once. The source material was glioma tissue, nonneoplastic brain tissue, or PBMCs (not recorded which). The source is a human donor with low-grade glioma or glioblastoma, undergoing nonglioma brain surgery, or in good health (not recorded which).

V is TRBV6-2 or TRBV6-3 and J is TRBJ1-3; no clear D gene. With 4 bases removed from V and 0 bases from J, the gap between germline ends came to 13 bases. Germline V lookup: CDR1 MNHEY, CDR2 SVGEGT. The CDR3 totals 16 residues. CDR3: CASSLVRPNSGNTIYF. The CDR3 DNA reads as TGTGCCAGCAGTTTGGTCCGACCCAACTCTGGAAACACCATATATTTT.

CDR3 region: CASRLAGSQDTQYF. The CDR3 bases are TGTGCCAGCAGACTAGCGGGGAGTCAAGATACGCAGTATTTT. V usage is TRBV6-1 and J usage is TRBJ2-3; 10 bases agree with TRBD2. This CDR3 comprises 14 residues. Per the germline V gene, CDR1 is MNHNS and CDR2 is SASEGT. Trimming removed 6 bases from V and 5 bases from J; junction bases left unmatched: 5.

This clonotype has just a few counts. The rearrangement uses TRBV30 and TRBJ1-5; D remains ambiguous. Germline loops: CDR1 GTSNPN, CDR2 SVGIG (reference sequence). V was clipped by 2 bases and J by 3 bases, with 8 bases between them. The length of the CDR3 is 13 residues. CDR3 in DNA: TGTGCCTGGAGTTCGGCGGTCAATCAGCCCCAGCATTTT. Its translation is CAWSSAVNQPQHF.

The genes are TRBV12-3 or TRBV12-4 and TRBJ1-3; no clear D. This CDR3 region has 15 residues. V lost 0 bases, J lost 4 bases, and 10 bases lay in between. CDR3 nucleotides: TGTGCCAGCAGTTTAGCTCCCAACGACGGAAACACCATATATTTT. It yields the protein CASSLAPNDGNTIYF.

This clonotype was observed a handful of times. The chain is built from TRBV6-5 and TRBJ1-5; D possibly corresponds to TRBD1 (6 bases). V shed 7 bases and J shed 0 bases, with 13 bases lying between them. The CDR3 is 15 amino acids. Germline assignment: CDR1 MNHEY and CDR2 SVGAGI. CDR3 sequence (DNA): TGTGCCAGCACTCGGGACATTTCTAGCAATCAGCCCCAGCATTTT. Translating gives CASTRDISSNQPQHF.

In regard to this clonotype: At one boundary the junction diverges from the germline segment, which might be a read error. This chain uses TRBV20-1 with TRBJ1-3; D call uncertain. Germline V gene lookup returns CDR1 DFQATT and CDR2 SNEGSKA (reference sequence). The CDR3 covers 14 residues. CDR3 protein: CSARSAGSGDTIYF. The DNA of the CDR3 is TGCAGTGCTAGATCCGCTGGGTCTGGAGACACCATATATTTT.

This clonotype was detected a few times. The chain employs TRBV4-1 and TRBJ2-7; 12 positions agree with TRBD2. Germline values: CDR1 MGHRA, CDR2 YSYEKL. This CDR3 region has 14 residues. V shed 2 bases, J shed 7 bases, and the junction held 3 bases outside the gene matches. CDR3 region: CASSQPGTSGEQYF. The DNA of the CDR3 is TGCGCCAGCAGCCAACCAGGGACTAGCGGGGAGCAGTACTTC.

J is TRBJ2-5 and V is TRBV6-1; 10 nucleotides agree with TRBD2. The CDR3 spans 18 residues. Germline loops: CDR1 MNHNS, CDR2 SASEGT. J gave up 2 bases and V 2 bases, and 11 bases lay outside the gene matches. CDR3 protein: CASSELASGRIGQETQYF. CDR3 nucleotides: TGTGCCAGCAGTGAACTGGCTAGCGGGAGAATCGGGCAAGAGACCCAGTACTTC.

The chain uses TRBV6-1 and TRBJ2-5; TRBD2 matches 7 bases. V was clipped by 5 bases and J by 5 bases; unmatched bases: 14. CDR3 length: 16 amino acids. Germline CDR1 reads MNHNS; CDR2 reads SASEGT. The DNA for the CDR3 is TGTGCCAGCAGTTATGCCTCCGGGGGAGGGAGGGAGACCCAGTACTTC. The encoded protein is CASSYASGGGRETQYF.

CDR3 protein: CASSILAGGETQYF. Written as DNA, the CDR3 is TGTGCCAGTAGTATCTTAGCGGGAGGAGAGACCCAGTACTTC. V is TRBV19 and J is TRBJ2-5; 10 positions agree with TRBD2. V lost 3 bases and J lost 4; bases outside the gene matches: 2. In germline, CDR1 is LNHDA, CDR2 SQIVND (reference sequence). The CDR3 length is 14 residues.

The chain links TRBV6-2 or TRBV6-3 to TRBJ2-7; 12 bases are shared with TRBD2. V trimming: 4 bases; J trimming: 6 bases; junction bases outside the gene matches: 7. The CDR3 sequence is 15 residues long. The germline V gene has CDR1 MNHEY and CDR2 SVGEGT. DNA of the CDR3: TGTGCCAGCAGTTTCCGGACTAGCGGGGTGATCGAGCAGTACTTC. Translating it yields CASSFRTSGVIEQYF.